These 4 T cell receptor beta chains were sequenced from one sample in a study of T cells in Graves' hyperthyroidism and ophthalmopathy. What was amplified from RNA transcripts were TCR beta CDR3 regions. First-round RT-PCR with HTBI primers amplified the TCR CDR3 region. TCRdb re-called the multiplex PCR reads with MiXCR, one entry per CDR3 protein. Of roughly 290,000 distinct CDR3 sequences detected, roughly 15% appear once; the ten largest clones hold around 8%. The sample was blood. Source of these receptors: a woman in her forties with Graves' hyperthyroidism.

The chain recombines TRBV5-1 with TRBJ2-5, with TRBD2 matching 8 bases. V lost 5 bases and J lost 5; bases outside the gene matches: 11. Germline V lookup: CDR1 SGHRS, CDR2 YFSETQ. The length of the CDR3 is 15 residues. CDR3 amino acids: CASSPRSGRAETQYF. For the CDR3, the DNA is TGCGCCAGCAGTCCCCGGAGCGGGAGAGCGGAGACCCAGTACTTC.

This clonotype was counted between two and nine times. The DNA of the CDR3 is TGTGCCAGCTCACAAAGGGTTGGGGGCACAGATACGCAGTATTTT. Translated: CASSQRVGGTDTQYF. The chain links TRBV18 to TRBJ2-3, with D unclear. Trimming removed 4 bases at V and 1 base at J, with 12 bases between. Germline values: CDR1 KGHSH, CDR2 LQKENI. This CDR3 has 15 residues.

In regard to this clonotype: A junction boundary mismatches the germline segment, possibly from a read error. The chain employs TRBV12-3 or TRBV12-4 and TRBJ1-2; TRBD1 matches at 7 bases. The CDR3 consists of 14 residues. The chain's CDR3 is CASSLTSYPGTADF. The CDR3 DNA is TGTGCCAGCAGTTTGACCTCGTACCCGGGGACAGCAGACTTC.

This clonotype was counted ten times or more. The chain links TRBV2 to TRBJ1-1; 8 bases are a match to TRBD1. The germline CDR1 and CDR2 sequences are SNHLY and FYNNEI. Trimming removed 6 bases from V and 5 bases from J; junction bases left unmatched: 8. This CDR3 has 14 amino acids. The CDR3 here is CASRPTGAQTEAFF. In DNA, the CDR3 is TGTGCCAGCAGACCGACAGGGGCCCAAACTGAAGCTTTCTTT.